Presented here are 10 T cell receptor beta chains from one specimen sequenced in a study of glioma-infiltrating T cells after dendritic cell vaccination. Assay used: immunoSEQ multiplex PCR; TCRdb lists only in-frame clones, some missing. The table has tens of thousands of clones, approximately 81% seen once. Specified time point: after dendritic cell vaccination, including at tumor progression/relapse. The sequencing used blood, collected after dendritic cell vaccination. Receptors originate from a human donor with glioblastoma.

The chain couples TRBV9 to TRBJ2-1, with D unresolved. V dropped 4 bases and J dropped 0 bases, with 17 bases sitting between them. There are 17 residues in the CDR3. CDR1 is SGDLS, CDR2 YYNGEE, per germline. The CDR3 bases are TGTGCCAGCAGCTCTAGTACTGAAAAGAGCTCCTACAATGAGCAGTTCTTC. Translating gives CASSSSTEKSSYNEQFF.

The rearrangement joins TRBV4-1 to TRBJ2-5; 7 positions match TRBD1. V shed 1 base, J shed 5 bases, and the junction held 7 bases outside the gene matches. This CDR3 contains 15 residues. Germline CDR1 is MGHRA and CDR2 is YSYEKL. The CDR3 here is CASSQGYRGTETQYF. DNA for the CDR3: TGCGCCAGCAGCCAAGGGTACAGGGGAACGGAGACCCAGTACTTC.

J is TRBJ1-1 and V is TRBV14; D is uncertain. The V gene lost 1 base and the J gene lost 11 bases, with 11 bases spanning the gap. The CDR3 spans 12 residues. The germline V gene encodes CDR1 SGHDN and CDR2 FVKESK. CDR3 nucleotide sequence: TGTGCCAGCAGCCAAGGGTATACTTACGCTTTCTTT. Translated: CASSQGYTYAFF.

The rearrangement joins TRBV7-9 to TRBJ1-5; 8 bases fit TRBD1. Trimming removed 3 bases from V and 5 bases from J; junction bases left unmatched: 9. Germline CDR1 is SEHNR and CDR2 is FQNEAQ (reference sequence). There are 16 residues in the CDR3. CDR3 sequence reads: CASSLGDRGFDQPQHF. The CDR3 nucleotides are TGTGCCAGCAGCTTGGGCGACAGGGGATTTGATCAGCCCCAGCATTTT. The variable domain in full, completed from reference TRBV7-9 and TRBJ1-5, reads DTGVSQNPRHKITKRGQNVTFRCDPISEHNRLYWYRQTLGQGPEFLTYFQNEAQLEKSRLLSDRFSAERPKGSFSTLEIQRTEQGDSAMYLCASSLGDRGFDQPQHFGDGTRLSIL.

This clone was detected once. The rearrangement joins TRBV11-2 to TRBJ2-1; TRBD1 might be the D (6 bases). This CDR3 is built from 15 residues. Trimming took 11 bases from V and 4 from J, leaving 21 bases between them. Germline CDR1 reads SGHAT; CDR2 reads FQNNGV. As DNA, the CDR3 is TGTGCCGCCCAGACGGGCAGGGGAGCGTACAATGAGCAGTTCTTC. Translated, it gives CAAQTGRGAYNEQFF.

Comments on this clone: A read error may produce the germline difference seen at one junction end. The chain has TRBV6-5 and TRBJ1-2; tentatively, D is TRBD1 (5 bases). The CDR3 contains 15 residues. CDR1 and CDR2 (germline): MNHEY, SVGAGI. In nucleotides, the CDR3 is TGTGCCAGCAGTTACAAGGCAGGGAAATACTACGGCTACACCTTC. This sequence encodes CASSYKAGKYYGYTF.

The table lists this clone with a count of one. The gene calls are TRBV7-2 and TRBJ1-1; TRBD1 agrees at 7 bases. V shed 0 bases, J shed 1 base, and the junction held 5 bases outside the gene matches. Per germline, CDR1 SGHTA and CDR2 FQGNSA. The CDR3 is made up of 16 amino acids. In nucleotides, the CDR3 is TGTGCCAGCAGCTTAGCGCTTTCAGGGGGGAACACTGAAGCTTTCTTT. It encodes CASSLALSGGNTEAFF. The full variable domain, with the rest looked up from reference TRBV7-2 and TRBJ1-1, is GAGVSQSPSNKVTEKGKDVELRCDPISGHTALYWYRQSLGQGLEFLIYFQGNSAPDKSGLPSDRFSAERTGGSVSTLTIQRTQQEDSAVYLCASSLALSGGNTEAFFGQGTRLTVV.

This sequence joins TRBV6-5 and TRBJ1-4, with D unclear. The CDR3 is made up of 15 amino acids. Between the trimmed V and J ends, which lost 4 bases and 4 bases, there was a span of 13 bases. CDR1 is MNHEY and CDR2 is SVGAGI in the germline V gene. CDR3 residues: CASSSIQKINEKLFF. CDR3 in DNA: TGTGCCAGCAGTTCAATACAGAAGATTAATGAAAAACTGTTTTTT.

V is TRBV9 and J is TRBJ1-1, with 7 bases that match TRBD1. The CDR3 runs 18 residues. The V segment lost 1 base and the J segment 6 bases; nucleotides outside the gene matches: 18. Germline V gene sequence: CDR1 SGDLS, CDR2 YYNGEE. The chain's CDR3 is CASSVTPPGPDRVSEAFF. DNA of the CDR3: TGTGCCAGCAGCGTAACCCCCCCGGGCCCTGACAGGGTCTCTGAAGCTTTCTTT.

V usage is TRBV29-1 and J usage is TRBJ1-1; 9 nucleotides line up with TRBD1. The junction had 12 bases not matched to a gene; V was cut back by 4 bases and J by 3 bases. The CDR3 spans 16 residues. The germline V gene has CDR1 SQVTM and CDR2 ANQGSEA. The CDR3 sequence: CSVVLQGAKKHTEAFF. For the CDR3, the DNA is TGCAGCGTTGTTTTACAGGGGGCGAAGAAGCACACTGAAGCTTTCTTT.